This T cell receptor beta chain was obtained from a study of cytomegalovirus exposure and HLA in healthy donors. Study-wide findings and caveats: It was taken for granted in presence/absence analyses that sequencing depth across donors was roughly uniform.

Details on this clone: Antigen specificity is unknown.

The PCR ran on 60 Vbeta and 13 Jbeta primers. Measured with immunoSEQ multiplex PCR; TCRdb has only the in-frame clones, and not every one. The sample holds fewer than 120,000 clones, about four fifths seen once. J was trimmed by 3 bases and V by 6 bases; bases with no gene match: 12. CDR1 and CDR2 from the germline V gene are MDHEN and SYDVKM. This CDR3 is 16 amino acids long. The sequence was obtained from a woman in her sixties or seventies in good health and CMV-seropositive. The rearrangement links TRBV28 to TRBJ2-5; 8 bases match TRBD1. Sequencing input: PBMCs. This CDR3 is CASRKGTGQGEETQYF. In DNA form, the CDR3 reads TGTGCCAGCAGAAAGGGGACCGGACAGGGAGAAGAGACCCAGTACTTC.